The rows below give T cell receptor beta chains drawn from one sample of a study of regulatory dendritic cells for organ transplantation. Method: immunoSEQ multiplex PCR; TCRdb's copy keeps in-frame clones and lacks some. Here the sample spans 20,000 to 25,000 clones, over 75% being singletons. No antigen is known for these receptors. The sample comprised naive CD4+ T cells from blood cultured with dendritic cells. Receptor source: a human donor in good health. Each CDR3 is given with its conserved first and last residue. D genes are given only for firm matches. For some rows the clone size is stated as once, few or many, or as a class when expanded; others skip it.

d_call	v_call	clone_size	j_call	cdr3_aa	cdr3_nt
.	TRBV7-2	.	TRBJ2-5	CASSLGQALQETQYF	TGTGCCAGCAGCTTAGGACAGGCCCTCCAAGAGACCCAGTACTTC
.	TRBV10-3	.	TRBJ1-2	CAISDVDLYGYTF	TGTGCCATCAGTGACGTCGACCTGTATGGCTACACCTTC
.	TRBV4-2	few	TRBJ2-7	CASSRDLHEQYF	TGTGCCAGCAGCCGTGATCTCCACGAGCAGTACTTC
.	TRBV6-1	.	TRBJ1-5	CASSEATGARSQPQHF	TGTGCCAGCAGTGAAGCAACGGGGGCAAGGAGCCAGCCCCAGCATTTT
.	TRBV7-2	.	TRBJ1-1	CASSLTGNTEAFF	TGTGCCAGCAGCTTAACTGGGAACACTGAAGCTTTCTTT
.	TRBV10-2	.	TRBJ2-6	CASVRGVDSGANVLTF	TGCGCCAGCGTCAGGGGGGTGGACTCTGGGGCCAACGTCCTGACTTTC
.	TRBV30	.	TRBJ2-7	CAWSEGGGHYEQYF	TGTGCCTGGAGTGAAGGGGGGGGTCACTACGAGCAGTACTTC
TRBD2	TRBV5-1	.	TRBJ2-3	CASSLDLAEWDTQYF	TGCGCCAGCAGCTTGGATCTAGCGGAATGGGATACGCAGTATTTT
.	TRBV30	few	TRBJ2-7	CAWSLRYEQYF	TGTGCCTGGAGTCTCAGGTACGAGCAGTACTTC
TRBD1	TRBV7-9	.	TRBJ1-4	CASSPGRTGGEKLFF	TGTGCCAGCAGCCCTGGTAGGACAGGAGGCGAAAAACTGTTTTTT
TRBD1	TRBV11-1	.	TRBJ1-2	CASSSSTGRNYGYTF	TGTGCCAGCAGCTCTTCGACAGGGAGGAACTATGGCTACACCTTC
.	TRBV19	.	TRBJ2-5	CASSRDSRIQETQYF	TGTGCCAGTAGTCGGGACTCGAGGATCCAAGAGACCCAGTACTTC
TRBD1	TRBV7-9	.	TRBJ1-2	CASSLRGQGDDGYTF	TGTGCCAGCAGCTTGAGGGGACAGGGGGACGATGGCTACACCTTC
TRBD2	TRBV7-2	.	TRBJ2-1	CASSPAGLAVYGLSNEQFF	TGTGCCAGCAGCCCGGCGGGACTAGCTGTTTATGGGTTATCGAATGAGCAGTTCTTC
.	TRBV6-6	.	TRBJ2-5	CASSYGSSIGTQYF	TGTGCCAGCAGTTACGGGTCCTCGATTGGGACCCAGTACTTC
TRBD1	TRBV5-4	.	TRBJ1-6	CASSPRTGPSSYNSPLHF	TGTGCCAGCAGCCCTCGGACAGGACCTAGCTCCTATAATTCACCCCTCCACTTT
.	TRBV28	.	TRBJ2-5	CASSLGTPQETQYF	TGTGCCAGCAGTTTGGGGACACCACAAGAGACCCAGTACTTC
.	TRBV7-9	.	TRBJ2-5	CASSSGGPETQYF	TGTGCCAGCAGCTCGGGGGGCCCAGAGACCCAGTACTTC
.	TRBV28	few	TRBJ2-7	CASRSDRQYF	TGTGCCAGCAGATCGGACAGGCAGTACTTC
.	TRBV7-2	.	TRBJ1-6	CASSSYQRGALHF	TGTGCCAGCAGCTCCTACCAGCGAGGGGCCCTCCACTTT
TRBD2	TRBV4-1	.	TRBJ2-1	CASSHGLAGVLYNEQFF	TGCGCCAGCAGCCATGGACTAGCGGGGGTCCTATACAATGAGCAGTTCTTC
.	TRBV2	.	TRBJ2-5	CASSEGETQYF	TGTGCCAGCAGTGAAGGGGAGACCCAGTACTTC
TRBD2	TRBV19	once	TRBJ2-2	CASSRPLAGGTGELFF	TGTGCCAGTAGTAGGCCCTTAGCGGGAGGAACCGGGGAGCTGTTTTTT
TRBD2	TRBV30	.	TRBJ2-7	CAWAVGSGRGYEQYF	TGTGCCTGGGCTGTAGGGAGCGGGAGGGGCTACGAGCAGTACTTC
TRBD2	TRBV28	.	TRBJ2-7	CASSLARTSGSYEQYF	TGTGCCAGCAGTCTCGCTCGGACTAGCGGGAGCTACGAGCAGTACTTC
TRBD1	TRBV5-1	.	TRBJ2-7	CASQTGTGNNEQYF	TGCGCCAGCCAGACCGGGACAGGTAACAACGAGCAGTACTTC